The next 19 T cell receptor beta chains were all read from a single sample in a study of cytomegalovirus exposure and HLA in healthy donors. It was with 60 Vbeta and 13 Jbeta primers that the PCR ran. The assay was immunoSEQ multiplex PCR, and TCRdb's table has in-frame clones only and misses some. The sample has 190,000 or so clones, 80% seen once. Source material: PBMCs. The receptors were sampled from a boy aged 5-17 years in good health and CMV-seronegative.

J is TRBJ2-2 and V is TRBV9; no clear D. This CDR3 region has 12 residues. CDR1 is SGDLS, CDR2 YYNGEE, per germline. V was pared by 2 bases and J by 5 bases, with 4 bases between. The CDR3 nucleotides read TGTGCCAGCAGCGTCCATACCGGGGAGCTGTTTTTT. Its protein is CASSVHTGELFF.

Worth noting for this clone: At one of its ends the junction is not consistent with the germline gene, which may arise from a read error. The chain joins TRBV18 to TRBJ1-4; possible D gene TRBD1, 5 bases. The CDR3 is 14 amino acids. The germline V gene encodes CDR1 KGHSH and CDR2 LQKENI. CDR3 DNA: TGTGCCAGCTCGCCACTCGGGGGGGTCGAAAAACTGTTTTTT. This sequence encodes CASSPLGGVEKLFF.

The chain couples TRBV4-1 to TRBJ1-5; 8 positions agree with TRBD1. The CDR3 is 18 residues long. Trimming removed 1 base from V and 0 bases from J; junction bases left unmatched: 8. The germline V gene encodes CDR1 MGHRA and CDR2 YSYEKL. CDR3 sequence (DNA): TGCGCCAGCAGCCAAGTTGGGGGGACAGGTCGTAGCAATCAGCCCCAGCATTTT. Translated, it gives CASSQVGGTGRSNQPQHF.

The V gene is TRBV21-1, the J gene TRBJ2-7; the D call in the table, TRBD2, was not verified against the DNA. TRBV21-1 is a pseudogene segment. The CDR3 is 16 amino acids. The CDR3 loop reads CASSVYRFYPPYEQYF. DNA for the CDR3: TGTGCCAGCAGCGTTTACCGCTTCTATCCACCCTACGAGCAGTACTTC.

J is TRBJ1-4 and V is TRBV5-5, with D tentatively TRBD1 (5 bases). CDR3 length: 14 amino acids. Germline CDR1 is SGHKS and CDR2 is YYEKEE (reference sequence). Between the trimmed V and J ends, which lost 6 bases and 4 bases, there was a span of 13 bases. CDR3 bases: TGTGCCAGCACCCCGAGACAGCGTAATGAAAAACTGTTTTTT. Amino acid sequence: CASTPRQRNEKLFF.

The chain couples TRBV9 to TRBJ2-1, with TRBD2 matching 10 bases. V shed 7 bases and J 8 bases; nucleotides not matched to a gene: 9. Per the germline V gene, CDR1 is SGDLS and CDR2 is YYNGEE. CDR3 size: 14 residues. This CDR3 is CASSPSGRTDEQFF. Written as DNA, the CDR3 is TGTGCCAGCTCGCCTAGCGGGAGAACCGATGAGCAGTTCTTC.

The J gene is TRBJ2-5, the V gene TRBV9; 7 bases are a match to TRBD2. This CDR3 is 16 amino acids long. The germline V gene encodes CDR1 SGDLS and CDR2 YYNGEE. The ends lost 5 bases at V and 5 bases at J; junction bases unmatched: 15. Written as DNA, the CDR3 is TGTGCCAGCAGTCGGATTGACGGGGGGTTGGGGGAGACCCAGTACTTC. Amino acid sequence: CASSRIDGGLGETQYF.

The V gene is TRBV7-6, the J gene TRBJ2-3; D might be TRBD1 (5 bases). This CDR3 spans 16 amino acids. Between the trimmed V and J ends, which lost 2 bases and 5 bases, there was a span of 17 bases. Germline CDR1 and CDR2: SGHVS and FNYEAQ. CDR3: CASSLKGVPVLDTQYF. CDR3 sequence (DNA): TGTGCCAGCAGCTTAAAAGGGGTCCCTGTTTTAGATACGCAGTATTTT.

This clone was seen more than once but under ten times. CDR3 loop: CASSQDLEARRSEETQYF. In nucleotides, the CDR3 is TGCGCCAGCAGCCAAGATCTCGAGGCAAGACGAAGTGAAGAGACCCAGTACTTC. The V call is TRBV4-1, the J call TRBJ2-5; D not certain. The CDR3 spans 18 residues. Trimming shortened V by 0 bases and J by 3 bases, and 20 bases separated the two germline ends. Germline-derived CDR1 and CDR2 are MGHRA and YSYEKL.

The rearrangement joins TRBV7-8 to TRBJ2-2; a possible D gene is TRBD1 (5 bases). The V end lost 1 base, the J end lost 7 bases, and 13 bases lay between the germline ends. The germline V gene encodes CDR1 SGHVS and CDR2 FQNEAQ. This CDR3 region has 15 residues. The CDR3 reads CASSLGVQAIGELFF. In DNA, the CDR3 is TGTGCCAGCAGCTTAGGGGTACAGGCGATCGGGGAGCTGTTTTTT.

The sample holds a few counts of this clone. The V gene is TRBV30, the J gene TRBJ1-2; 7 bases fit TRBD1. The V segment lost 5 bases and the J segment 8 bases; nucleotides outside the gene matches: 11. CDR1 and CDR2 (germline): GTSNPN, SVGIG (reference sequence). The CDR3 is 13 residues long. The CDR3 DNA reads TGTGCCTGGTACCACCTACAGGGGAAAGGCTACACCTTC. Its protein is CAWYHLQGKGYTF. Using reference TRBV30 and TRBJ1-2 for the parts outside the CDR3, the full variable domain is SQTIHQWPATLVQPVGSPLSLECTVEGTSNPNLYWYRQAAGRGLQLLFYSVGIGQISSEVPQNLSASRPQDRQFILSSKKLLLSDSGFYLCAWYHLQGKGYTFGSGTRLTVV.

The chain combines TRBV2 with TRBJ1-2; unclear D gene. The CDR3 spans 13 residues. The germline V and J ends were trimmed by 4 bases and 2 bases, with 8 bases remaining between them. Germline V gives CDR1 SNHLY, CDR2 FYNNEI. The CDR3 bases are TGTGCCAGCAGTGCAACTGAGAACTATGGCTACACCTTC. Encoded protein: CASSATENYGYTF.

The chain employs TRBV6-6 and TRBJ2-7; the D gene is possibly TRBD1 (6 bases). Germline V gene lookup returns CDR1 MNHNY and CDR2 SVGAGI (reference sequence). The CDR3 runs to 13 residues. Trimming stripped 7 bases from V and 2 bases from J, with 12 bases between. The CDR3 here is CASNSGVAYEQYF. In nucleotides, the CDR3 is TGTGCCAGCAACTCAGGGGTTGCCTACGAGCAGTACTTC.

This clone was seen only a few times. Mismatch with germline at one junction end may stem from a read error. The CDR3 sequence is CASSLGSGGADEQFF. Written as DNA, the CDR3 is TGTGCTAGCAGCTTAGGAAGCGGGGGGGCCGATGAGCAGTTCTTC. The chain uses TRBV7-7 and TRBJ2-1, with TRBD2 matching 10 bases. This CDR3 region has 15 residues. Per the germline V gene, CDR1 is SSHAT and CDR2 is FNYEAQ (reference sequence).

The chain is built from TRBV4-1 and TRBJ2-5; D ambiguous. Germline loops: CDR1 MGHRA, CDR2 YSYEKL. This CDR3 is 13 amino acids long. Trimming removed 4 bases at V and 5 bases at J, with 11 bases between. The DNA for the CDR3 is TGCGCCAGCAGCCCGACGACCGGGGAGACCCAGTACTTC. Translating it yields CASSPTTGETQYF.

CDR3 residues: CASTYVGGGNTIYF. The CDR3 DNA reads TGTGCCAGTACCTACGTTGGGGGGGGGAACACCATATATTTT. The chain recombines TRBV2 with TRBJ1-3; D may be TRBD1 (5 bases). V lost 9 bases and J lost 7, with 19 bases in between. This CDR3 is 14 amino acids long. Germline CDR1 is SNHLY and CDR2 is FYNNEI.

The gene calls are TRBV29-1 and TRBJ2-7, with unresolved D. Trimming took off 5 bases at V and 0 bases at J, with 5 bases between the two ends. CDR3 length: 11 residues. The germline CDR1 and CDR2 sequences are SQVTM and ANQGSEA. For the CDR3, the DNA is TGCAGCGTTCACTTCTCCTACGAGCAGTACTTC. Its translation is CSVHFSYEQYF.

The chain links TRBV19 to TRBJ1-2; the match to TRBD1 covers 8 bases. Unmatched junction bases numbered 10, after V lost 4 bases and J lost 6 bases. CDR3 length: 15 residues. Germline V lookup: CDR1 LNHDA, CDR2 SQIVND (reference sequence). The DNA of the CDR3 is TGTGCCAGTAGTACAGGACAGGGCCGTCGGGATGGCTACACCTTC. It specifies CASSTGQGRRDGYTF.

This clone has a handful of counts. V usage is TRBV4-3 and J usage is TRBJ2-2; 8 bases match TRBD2. The CDR3 is 16 amino acids. The germline V gene has CDR1 LGHNA and CDR2 YSLEER. With 0 bases clipped from V and 5 bases from J, the junction kept 5 bases outside the gene matches. DNA for the CDR3: TGCGCCAGCAGCCAAGACACTAGCGGAGTGACCGGGGAGCTGTTTTTT. Its protein is CASSQDTSGVTGELFF.